This T cell receptor beta chain was sequenced in a study of blood T cell repertoires in COVID-19. Study-level information: T cells, B-cell-depleted T cells, or PBMCs supplied cDNA or gDNA.

Followed longitudinally, the Seattle patients had been enrolled during active infection. The CDR3 sequence is 14 residues long. Trimming removed 0 bases at V and 3 bases at J, with 6 bases between. Germline-derived CDR1 and CDR2 are LGHDT and YNNKEL (reference sequence). Using immunoSEQ multiplex PCR, the repertoire was profiled, and TCRdb retains in-frame clones only, with some absent. The sample lists about 82,000 clones, approximately 78% occurring once. The receptor comes from a man aged 60-69 years with COVID-19, enrolled during active disease. Source material: peripheral blood. The rearrangement uses TRBV3-1 (or the pseudogene TRBV3-2) and TRBJ2-1; possibly TRBD2 for D (5 bases). CDR3 in amino acids: CASSQELGYNEQFF. Here the CDR3 DNA reads TGTGCCAGCAGCCAAGAACTAGGCTACAATGAGCAGTTCTTC.